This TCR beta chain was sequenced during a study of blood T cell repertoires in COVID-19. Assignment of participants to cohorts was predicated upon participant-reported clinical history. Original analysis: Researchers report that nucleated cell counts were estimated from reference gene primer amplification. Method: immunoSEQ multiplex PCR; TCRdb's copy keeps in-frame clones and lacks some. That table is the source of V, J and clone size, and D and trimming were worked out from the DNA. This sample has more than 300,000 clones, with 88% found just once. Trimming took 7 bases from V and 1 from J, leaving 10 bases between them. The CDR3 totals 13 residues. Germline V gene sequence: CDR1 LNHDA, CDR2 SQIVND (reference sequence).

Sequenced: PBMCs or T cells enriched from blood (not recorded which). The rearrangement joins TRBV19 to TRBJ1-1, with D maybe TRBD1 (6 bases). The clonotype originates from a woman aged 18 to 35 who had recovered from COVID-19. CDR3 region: CASTDRKNTEAFF. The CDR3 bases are TGTGCCAGTACCGACAGGAAGAACACTGAAGCTTTCTTT. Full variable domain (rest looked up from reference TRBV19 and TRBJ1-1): DGGITQSPKYLFRKEGQNVTLSCEQNLNHDAMYWYRQDPGQGLRLIYYSQIVNDFQKGDIAEGYSVSREKKESFPLTVTSAQKNPTAFYLCASTDRKNTEAFFGQGTRLTVV.